Shown below are 12 T cell receptor beta chains from a single sample sequenced in a study of T cell responses to AZD1222 COVID-19 vaccine. Generated by immunoSEQ multiplex PCR, the TCRdb table keeps only in-frame clones and is missing some. The table lists 150,000 to 180,000 clones, less than 90% of them singletons, with 3% to 3.5% in the top ten. The material sequenced was peripheral blood, taken on day 0 of AZD1222 vaccination. The source is an adult in good health.

The rearrangement uses TRBV10-3 and TRBJ1-1, with D possibly matching TRBD1 (5 bases). In germline, CDR1 is ENHRY, CDR2 SYGVKD. V shed 0 bases and J shed 5 bases, with 13 bases lying between them. The CDR3 consists of 15 residues. The chain's CDR3 is CAISESGARVTEAFF. CDR3 bases: TGTGCCATCAGTGAGTCCGGGGCCCGCGTTACTGAAGCTTTCTTT.

This clone was seen just once. This rearrangement joins TRBV19 to TRBJ2-7; D is perhaps TRBD2 (5 bases). The CDR3 totals 14 residues. From germline, CDR1 is LNHDA and CDR2 SQIVND (reference sequence). The V and J ends lost 8 bases and 9 bases respectively, with 23 bases between them. As DNA, the CDR3 is TGTGCCAGTGGACGGGATCCCGGGGTTAAAGGGCAGTACTTC. Translating it yields CASGRDPGVKGQYF.

Written as DNA, the CDR3 is TGTGCCAGTAGTCCCGGGAGTCAAACAGGCTCACCCCTCCACTTT. Encoded protein: CASSPGSQTGSPLHF. This rearrangement joins TRBV19 to TRBJ1-6, with D tentatively TRBD1 (5 bases). The CDR3 is 15 residues long. The V and J ends lost 5 bases and 10 bases respectively, with 18 bases between them. The germline CDR1 and CDR2 sequences are LNHDA and SQIVND (reference sequence). Full variable domain (missing parts from reference TRBV19 and TRBJ1-6): DGGITQSPKYLFRKEGQNVTLSCEQNLNHDAMYWYRQDPGQGLRLIYYSQIVNDFQKGDIAEGYSVSREKKESFPLTVTSAQKNPTAFYLCASSPGSQTGSPLHFGNGTRLTVT.

V gene TRBV4-3 combines with J gene TRBJ1-2; D may be TRBD1 (5 bases). The germline CDR1 and CDR2 sequences are LGHNA and YSLEER. This CDR3 is built from 13 residues. Trimming left V 3 bases short and J 5 bases short, with 10 bases between. The CDR3 sequence: CASSQHGGYGYTF. The CDR3 bases are TGCGCCAGCAGCCAGCATGGGGGGTATGGCTACACCTTC.

This clone was observed once. The V call is TRBV10-3, the J call TRBJ1-1, with TRBD1 matching over 8 bases. The CDR3 is 16 residues long. Germline values: CDR1 ENHRY, CDR2 SYGVKD. J was trimmed by 0 bases and V by 6 bases; bases with no gene match: 9. CDR3 residues: CAIRPDRVAMNTEAFF. The CDR3 DNA sequence: TGTGCCATCAGACCGGACAGGGTGGCAATGAACACTGAAGCTTTCTTT.

The rearrangement joins TRBV4-1 to TRBJ1-2; 7 bases line up with TRBD1. This CDR3 region has 13 residues. Germline V gene lookup returns CDR1 MGHRA and CDR2 YSYEKL. The junction had 3 bases not matched to a gene; V was cut back by 0 bases and J by 8 bases. CDR3 residues: CASSQDRGNGYTF. The CDR3, as DNA: TGCGCCAGCAGCCAAGACAGGGGGAACGGCTACACCTTC.

V gene TRBV4-1 combines with J gene TRBJ2-5, with 9 bases matching TRBD2. V gave up 1 base and J gave up 2 bases; unmatched junction bases: 2. Germline CDR1 is MGHRA and CDR2 is YSYEKL. The CDR3 spans 15 residues. CDR3 DNA sequence: TGCGCCAGCAGCCAAGTTAGCGGGGGACAAGAGACCCAGTACTTC. It codes for CASSQVSGGQETQYF.

The V and J genes are TRBV7-2 and TRBJ2-5; 7 positions match TRBD2. Germline V CDR1 and CDR2: SGHTA, FQGNSA. CDR3 size: 15 residues. V lost 4 bases and J lost 2; bases outside the gene matches: 7. The CDR3 sequence is CASSSTSQTQETQYF. CDR3 bases: TGTGCCAGCAGCTCGACTAGCCAAACTCAAGAGACCCAGTACTTC. Variable domain in full (rest from reference TRBV7-2 and TRBJ2-5): GAGVSQSPSNKVTEKGKDVELRCDPISGHTALYWYRQSLGQGLEFLIYFQGNSAPDKSGLPSDRFSAERTGGSVSTLTIQRTQQEDSAVYLCASSSTSQTQETQYFGPGTRLLVL.

The chain links TRBV6-2 or TRBV6-3 to TRBJ2-2; D ambiguous. The CDR3 is made up of 13 amino acids. V lost 0 bases and J 5 bases, leaving 4 bases between the germline ends. Germline assignment: CDR1 MNHEY and CDR2 SVGEGT. The CDR3 DNA is TGTGCCAGCAGTTACTCACGTACCGGGGAGCTGTTTTTT. Translating gives CASSYSRTGELFF.

This chain links TRBV9 with TRBJ1-4; TRBD1 matches at 10 bases. Trimming removed 4 bases from V and 7 bases from J; junction bases left unmatched: 10. Germline V CDR1 and CDR2: SGDLS, YYNGEE. This CDR3 is built from 16 residues. CDR3 in amino acids: CASSPGTGVTREKLFF. CDR3 sequence (DNA): TGTGCCAGCAGCCCTGGGACAGGGGTTACCCGTGAAAAACTGTTTTTT. Full variable domain (missing parts from reference TRBV9 and TRBJ1-4): DSGVTQTPKHLITATGQRVTLRCSPRSGDLSVYWYQQSLDQGLQFLIQYYNGEERAKGNILERFSAQQFPDLHSELNLSSLELGDSALYFCASSPGTGVTREKLFFGSGTQLSVL.

The chain has TRBV7-8 and TRBJ1-5, with D possibly being TRBD1 (5 bases). Per the germline V gene, CDR1 is SGHVS and CDR2 is FQNEAQ. There are 15 residues in the CDR3. Trimming removed 5 bases from V and 1 base from J, with 12 bases in between. The CDR3 here is CASSLHDSSNQPQHF. For the CDR3, the DNA is TGTGCCAGCAGCCTCCACGACAGCAGCAATCAGCCCCAGCATTTT. Combining the CDR3 with reference TRBV7-8 and TRBJ1-5 gives the whole variable domain GAGVSQSPRYKVAKRGQDVALRCDPISGHVSLFWYQQALGQGPEFLTYFQNEAQLDKSGLPSDRFFAERPEGSVSTLKIQRTQQEDSAVYLCASSLHDSSNQPQHFGDGTRLSIL.

This chain connects TRBV3-1 (or the pseudogene TRBV3-2) to TRBJ2-1; D is perhaps TRBD1 or TRBD2 (5 bases each). The CDR3 is 16 amino acids. Germline-derived CDR1 and CDR2 are LGHDT and YNNKEL (reference sequence). V lost 3 bases, J lost 9 bases, and 21 bases lay in between. CDR3 sequence: CASSQGRGGPISEQFF. Here the CDR3 DNA reads TGTGCCAGCAGCCAGGGTCGGGGCGGTCCTATTTCTGAGCAGTTCTTC.